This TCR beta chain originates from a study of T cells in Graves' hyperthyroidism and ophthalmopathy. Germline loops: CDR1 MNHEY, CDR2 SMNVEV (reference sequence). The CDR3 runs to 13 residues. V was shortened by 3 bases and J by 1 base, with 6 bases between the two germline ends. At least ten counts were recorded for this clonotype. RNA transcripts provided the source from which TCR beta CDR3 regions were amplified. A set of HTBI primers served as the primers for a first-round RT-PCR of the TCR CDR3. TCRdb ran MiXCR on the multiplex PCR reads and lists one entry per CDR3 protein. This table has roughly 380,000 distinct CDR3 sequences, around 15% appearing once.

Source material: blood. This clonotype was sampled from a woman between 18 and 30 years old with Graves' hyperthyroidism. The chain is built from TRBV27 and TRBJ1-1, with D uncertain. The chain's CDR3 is CASSFLQNTEAFF. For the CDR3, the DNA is TGTGCCAGCAGTTTCTTACAGAACACTGAAGCTTTCTTT.